The 17 T cell receptor beta chains given below trace back to one sample, sequenced in a study of glioma-infiltrating T cells. Amplification of TCR alpha and beta CDR3 regions from RNA used iRepertoire nested multiplex PCR. TCRdb used MiXCR to reprocess the multiplex PCR reads, holding one entry per CDR3 protein. There are about 400,000 distinct CDR3 sequences in the sample; about 40% occur only once, and around 12% lies in the top ten. What was sequenced was glioma tissue, nonneoplastic brain tissue, or PBMCs (not recorded which). The receptors here all came from a human donor with low-grade glioma or glioblastoma, undergoing nonglioma brain surgery, or in good health (not recorded which).

This clonotype was recorded a few times. The chain carries TRBV7-2 and TRBJ2-2; 12 bases map to TRBD1. The V gene's germline CDR1 is SGHTA and CDR2 FQGNSA. The V segment lost 5 bases and the J segment 4 bases; nucleotides outside the gene matches: 2. This CDR3 has 15 residues. The CDR3 DNA reads as TGTGCCAGCAGCGGGACAGGGGGCTTCACCGGGGAGCTGTTTTTT. As protein: CASSGTGGFTGELFF.

This clonotype was counted ten times or more. V usage is TRBV4-3 and J usage is TRBJ2-7; TRBD1 aligns across 8 bases. The CDR3 is 16 amino acids. V lost 0 bases, J lost 0 bases, and 4 bases stayed unmatched. Germline values: CDR1 LGHNA, CDR2 YSLEER. The CDR3 spells CASSQDPGGPSYEQYF. CDR3 bases: TGCGCCAGCAGCCAAGATCCAGGGGGCCCCTCCTACGAGCAGTACTTC.

This clonotype was seen just once. A read error may explain this, as a much larger clone is one base away. This CDR3 is CASSFHYGNQPQHF. CDR3 nucleotides: TGTGCCAGCAGTTTCCATTACGGAAATCAGCCCCAGCATTTT. The genes are TRBV28 and TRBJ1-5; no definite D call. This CDR3 is built from 14 residues. Trimming removed 3 bases from V and 4 bases from J, with 10 bases in between. Germline V gene data show CDR1 as MDHEN and CDR2 as SYDVKM. Together with reference TRBV28 and TRBJ1-5, the CDR3 gives the full variable domain: DVKVTQSSRYLVKRTGEKVFLECVQDMDHENMFWYRQDPGLGLRLIYFSYDVKMKEKGDIPEGYSVSREKKERFSLILESASTNQTSMYLCASSFHYGNQPQHFGDGTRLSIL.

This clonotype appeared a few times. CDR3 bases: TGCAGCGTAGGACAGGGGGTTAACTATGGCTACACCTTC. Amino acid sequence: CSVGQGVNYGYTF. This chain connects TRBV29-1 to TRBJ1-2, with 10 bases matching TRBD1. This CDR3 is built from 13 residues. Unmatched junction bases numbered 2, after V lost 6 bases and J lost 1 base. Germline lookup yields CDR1 SQVTM and CDR2 ANQGSEA. Full variable domain (remainder filled in from reference TRBV29-1 and TRBJ1-2): SAVISQKPSRDICQRGTSLTIQCQVDSQVTMMFWYRQQPGQSLTLIATANQGSEATYESGFVIDKFPISRPNLTFSTLTVSNMSPEDSSIYLCSVGQGVNYGYTFGSGTRLTVV.

The genes are TRBV28 and TRBJ2-3; 9 bases match TRBD1. Per the germline V gene, CDR1 is MDHEN and CDR2 is SYDVKM. The CDR3 sequence is 16 residues long. Unmatched junction bases numbered 11, after V lost 7 bases and J lost 3 bases. As DNA, the CDR3 is TGTGCCAGCAATCCTTTCCGGGACAGGGTAACAGATACGCAGTATTTT. Amino acids: CASNPFRDRVTDTQYF. Full variable domain (outside the CDR3, taken from reference TRBV28 and TRBJ2-3): DVKVTQSSRYLVKRTGEKVFLECVQDMDHENMFWYRQDPGLGLRLIYFSYDVKMKEKGDIPEGYSVSREKKERFSLILESASTNQTSMYLCASNPFRDRVTDTQYFGPGTRLTVL.

The J gene is TRBJ2-1, the V gene TRBV4-1; D not certain. Deletions cut 4 bases from V and 7 bases from J, with 11 bases between. The CDR3 contains 13 residues. Looked up from germline, CDR1 is MGHRA and CDR2 is YSYEKL. CDR3 in DNA: TGCGCCAGCAGCCCAGGACCGGTGAATGAGCAGTTCTTC. Translating it yields CASSPGPVNEQFF.

This clonotype was seen more than once but under ten times. The rearrangement uses TRBV11-2 and TRBJ1-1, with TRBD1 matching over 7 bases. V was clipped by 1 base and J by 5 bases; unmatched bases: 7. CDR3 length: 15 amino acids. Germline V gene sequence: CDR1 SGHAT, CDR2 FQNNGV. The CDR3 nucleotides read TGTGCCAGCAGCTTAGCGGGGCAGGGGGGAACTGAAGCTTTCTTT. It encodes CASSLAGQGGTEAFF.

Regarding this clonotype: A read error may produce the germline difference seen at one junction end. The chain is built from TRBV20-1 and TRBJ2-3; D is possibly TRBD2 (6 bases). The germline V gene has CDR1 DFQATT and CDR2 SNEGSKA (reference sequence). This CDR3 comprises 14 residues. The DNA for the CDR3 is TGCAGTGCTCGCCGAGATACTAGCACGGATACGCAGTATTTT. This translates into CSARRDTSTDTQYF.

This clonotype was observed a few times. The gene calls are TRBV20-1 and TRBJ2-3, with 9 bases lining up with TRBD1. This CDR3 spans 12 amino acids. The germline gives CDR1 DFQATT, CDR2 SNEGSKA (reference sequence). The CDR3 region is CLGTGGKDTQYF. The CDR3 DNA reads as TGCCTAGGAACAGGGGGCAAAGATACGCAGTATTTT.

Here the CDR3 reads CASTLGGGYGYTF. As DNA, the CDR3 is TGTGCCAGCACCCTAGGGGGCGGGTATGGCTACACCTTC. The V call is TRBV12-3 or TRBV12-4, the J call TRBJ1-2; 7 bases map to TRBD1. The CDR3 is 13 residues long. V was clipped by 7 bases and J by 5 bases; unmatched bases: 7.

This clonotype showed up many times. The chain employs TRBV28 and TRBJ1-1; D is perhaps TRBD1 (5 bases). V lost 1 base and J lost 1, with 10 bases in between. The CDR3 is made up of 15 amino acids. Germline lookup yields CDR1 MDHEN and CDR2 SYDVKM. CDR3 in amino acids: CASSLYGGTNTEAFF. The CDR3 DNA reads TGTGCCAGCAGTTTATATGGGGGGACGAACACTGAAGCTTTCTTT.

The chain combines TRBV11-2 with TRBJ1-1; D is possibly TRBD1 (5 bases). Germline V lookup: CDR1 SGHAT, CDR2 FQNNGV. This CDR3 is built from 15 residues. V was cut by 5 bases and J by 5 bases, with 18 bases left in between. CDR3 residues: CASSAQTDFSTEAFF. The CDR3, as DNA: TGTGCCAGCAGCGCTCAGACAGACTTTAGTACTGAAGCTTTCTTT.

The gene calls are TRBV6-1 and TRBJ2-5; maybe TRBD2 (5 bases). This CDR3 has 13 residues. V gave up 9 bases and J gave up 4 bases, with 15 bases separating them. Germline CDR1 MNHNS, CDR2 SASEGT. CDR3 region: CASAFRRGETQYF. The CDR3 bases are TGTGCCAGTGCCTTCCGACGGGGAGAGACCCAGTACTTC.

This clonotype was seen only a few times. This CDR3 is CASSQDVDRGEGMNTEAFF. CDR3 in DNA: TGCGCCAGCAGCCAAGATGTCGACAGGGGGGAAGGCATGAACACTGAAGCTTTCTTT. This chain connects TRBV4-3 to TRBJ1-1; 9 bases align to TRBD1. CDR3 length equals 19 residues. The V and J ends lost 0 bases and 0 bases, in that order; junction bases with no gene match: 11. Germline V gene lookup returns CDR1 LGHNA and CDR2 YSLEER.

This clonotype appeared a few times. This chain links TRBV20-1 with TRBJ2-7; D possibly uses TRBD1 or TRBD2 (5 bases each). CDR3 length: 16 residues. Germline V gene sequence: CDR1 DFQATT, CDR2 SNEGSKA (reference sequence). V shed 3 bases and J shed 0 bases, with 18 bases lying between them. CDR3: CSASNHHNGASYEQYF. CDR3 bases: TGCAGTGCTAGCAACCACCATAACGGGGCCTCCTACGAGCAGTACTTC.

This chain joins TRBV28 and TRBJ1-6; D is undetermined. This CDR3 has 14 amino acids. CDR1 is MDHEN, CDR2 SYDVKM, per germline. Trimming removed 1 base at V and 6 bases at J, with 7 bases between. As DNA, the CDR3 is TGTGCCAGCAGTTTATTAGTCTCTAATTCACCCCTCCACTTT. Translation gives CASSLLVSNSPLHF. The full variable domain, its missing parts supplied by reference TRBV28 and TRBJ1-6, is DVKVTQSSRYLVKRTGEKVFLECVQDMDHENMFWYRQDPGLGLRLIYFSYDVKMKEKGDIPEGYSVSREKKERFSLILESASTNQTSMYLCASSLLVSNSPLHFGNGTRLTVT.

Many counts were recorded for this clonotype. The chain is built from TRBV6-2 or TRBV6-3 and TRBJ2-1, with D tentatively TRBD2 (5 bases). Germline V gene lookup returns CDR1 MNHEY and CDR2 SVGEGT. This CDR3 comprises 15 residues. V lost 3 bases, J lost 6 bases, and 15 bases lay in between. CDR3 DNA sequence: TGTGCCAGCAGTTATCCCGGACTTTTAGGCAATGAGCAGTTCTTC. Amino acids: CASSYPGLLGNEQFF.